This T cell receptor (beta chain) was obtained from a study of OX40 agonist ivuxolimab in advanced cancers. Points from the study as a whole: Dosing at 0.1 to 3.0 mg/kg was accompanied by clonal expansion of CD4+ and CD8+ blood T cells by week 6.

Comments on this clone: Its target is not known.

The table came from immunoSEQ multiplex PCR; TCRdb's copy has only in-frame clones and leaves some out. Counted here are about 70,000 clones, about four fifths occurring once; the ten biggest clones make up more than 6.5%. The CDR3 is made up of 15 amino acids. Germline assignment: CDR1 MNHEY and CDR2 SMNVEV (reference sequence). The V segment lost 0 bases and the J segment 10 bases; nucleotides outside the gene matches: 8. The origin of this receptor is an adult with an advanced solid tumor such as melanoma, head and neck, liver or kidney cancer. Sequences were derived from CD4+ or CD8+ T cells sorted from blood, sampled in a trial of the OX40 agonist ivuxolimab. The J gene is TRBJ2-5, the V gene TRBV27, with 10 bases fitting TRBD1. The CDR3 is CASSLSGTGEGIQYF. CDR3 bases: TGTGCCAGCAGTTTATCGGGGACAGGGGAGGGAATCCAGTACTTC.